Sequencing of this TCR beta chain was carried out in a study of Graves' ophthalmopathy and Graves' hyperthyroidism. From RNA, the CDR3 regions of TCR beta chains were amplified and sequenced. Following a first-round RT-PCR that used HTBI primers, a second-round multiplex PCR was carried out. TCRdb ran MiXCR on the multiplex PCR reads and lists one entry per CDR3 protein. The sample includes hundreds of thousands of distinct CDR3 sequences, about two fifths of them seen just once. In germline, CDR1 is LNHDA, CDR2 SQIVND (reference sequence). The V segment lost 5 bases and the J segment 4 bases; nucleotides outside the gene matches: 9. CDR3 length: 16 amino acids. Study-level findings and limits: Blood contained most expanded thyroid clonotypes exceeding 0.001 frequency. Separation of ophthalmopathy from stable hyperthyroidism was achieved by a 13-signature model, at around 90% sensitivity and roughly 77% specificity.

The sample holds many counts of this clonotype. The antigen is unknown. This chain links TRBV19 with TRBJ1-5; 9 nucleotides line up with TRBD1. Sequences were obtained from peripheral blood. The sequence was collected from an adult man with Graves' ophthalmopathy. CDR3 sequence reads: CASSLAGQGPNQPQHF. For the CDR3, the DNA is TGTGCCAGTAGTCTGGCAGGACAGGGGCCAAATCAGCCCCAGCATTTT.